These T cell receptor beta chains were read from a single sample in a study of vaccination and CD4 T cells after COVID-19. TCRdb used MiXCR to reprocess the PCR reads, holding one entry per CDR3 protein. The sample lists over 25,000 distinct CDR3 sequences; approximately 48% were seen once. Specimen: CD4+ T cells from blood, collected about 7 months after SARS-CoV-2 vaccination. Every receptor here comes from a human donor who had recovered from COVID-19. The CDR3 runs from the conserved cysteine through the conserved F or W. The D gene is left open where the match is weak. Clone size is shown for a subset of rows, as once, few, many or a class of expanded clone.

d_gene	v_gene	j_gene	abundance	CDR3nt	CDR3aa
NA	TRBV7-8	TRBJ1-3	NA	TGTGCCAGCAGCCCCCAGCGTGACAGCTCTGGAAACACCATATATTTT	CASSPQRDSSGNTIYF
NA	TRBV7-6	TRBJ2-2	NA	TGTGCCAGCAGCTTAGCGACAAGGGCCGGGGAGCTGTTTTTT	CASSLATRAGELFF
NA	TRBV11-3	TRBJ2-1	NA	TGTGCCAGCATCCAGGCTGAGCAGTTCTTC	CASIQAEQFF
NA	TRBV6-1	TRBJ2-5	few	TGTGCCAGCAGCTCGGGACAAGGCCACGAGACCCAGTACTTC	CASSSGQGHETQYF
TRBD1	TRBV29-1	TRBJ1-2	NA	TGCAGCGCTGGGGGGGCACCGGGACAGGGAGATGGCTACACCTTC	CSAGGAPGQGDGYTF
NA	TRBV28	TRBJ2-7	NA	TGTGCCGCGGCAGGTACCTCCTACGAGCAGTACTTC	CAAAGTSYEQYF
TRBD1	TRBV28	TRBJ2-5	NA	TGTGCCAGCAGTTTAGGGGGACAGGGGGAGACCCAGTACTTC	CASSLGGQGETQYF
NA	TRBV7-2	TRBJ2-2	NA	TGTGCCTCGGGGCAGGGAACCGGGGAGCTGTTTTTT	CASGQGTGELFF
NA	TRBV6-1	TRBJ2-7	once	TGTGCCAGCATGTTGGCAGACTTCGCTTACGAGCAGTACTTC	CASMLADFAYEQYF
NA	TRBV25-1	TRBJ2-1	few	TGTGCCAGCAGTGAACGGAGGGTATACAATGAGCAGTTCTTC	CASSERRVYNEQFF
NA	TRBV6-1	TRBJ1-2	NA	TGTGCCAGCAGTGAAAGGTGGCAGGGTCGTGGCTACACCTTC	CASSERWQGRGYTF
NA	TRBV5-1	TRBJ1-2	NA	TGCGCCAGCAGTAGCTTTGGGGAGGGCTACACCTTC	CASSSFGEGYTF
NA	TRBV24-1	TRBJ2-3	few	TGTGCCACCAGTGAGACCCCCTTGGGGGCGCAGTATTTT	CATSETPLGAQYF
NA	TRBV28	TRBJ2-5	NA	TGTGCCAGCAGTTTAGCCGCGGTACAAGAGACCCAGTACTTC	CASSLAAVQETQYF
NA	TRBV18	TRBJ2-1	NA	TGTGCCAGCTCATTCAACGCTAACAATGAGCAGTTCTTC	CASSFNANNEQFF
NA	TRBV27	TRBJ2-3	NA	TGTGCCAGCAGTTTAGTGGGGTTAGGCACAGATACGCAGTATTTT	CASSLVGLGTDTQYF
TRBD1	TRBV7-3	TRBJ2-1	NA	TGTGCCAGCAGCTTAGACAGGGCCCCCTACAATGAGCAGTTCTTC	CASSLDRAPYNEQFF
NA	TRBV20-1	TRBJ2-2	few	TGCAGTGCTAGTCCGCTGGCCGGGGAGCTGTTTTTT	CSASPLAGELFF
NA	TRBV20-1	TRBJ2-7	NA	TGCAGTGCTAGCGGCCAGGCGGGTACCTACGAGCAGTACTTC	CSASGQAGTYEQYF
NA	TRBV7-6	TRBJ1-1	NA	TGTGCCAGCAGCTTAGGGCCCCTGGGGCGGAGGAACACTGAAGCTTTCTTT	CASSLGPLGRRNTEAFF
NA	TRBV7-3	TRBJ1-5	NA	TGTGCCAGCAGTTCGACAGAAGACAATCAGCCCCAGCATTTT	CASSSTEDNQPQHF
NA	TRBV6-1	TRBJ2-7	NA	TGTGCCAGCAGTCGGGACGGGATAGGCTACGAGCAGTACTTC	CASSRDGIGYEQYF
NA	TRBV10-3	TRBJ1-2	few	TGTGCCATCAGTGGGACAGACTATGGCTACACCTTC	CAISGTDYGYTF
NA	TRBV6-2/TRBV6-3	TRBJ2-1	few	TGTGCCAGCAGTGGCTACGGAGGATACAATGAGCAGTTCTTC	CASSGYGGYNEQFF
NA	TRBV7-3	TRBJ1-6	few	TGTGCCAGCATTTCAGGCCCGAGCTCCTATAATTCACCCCTCCACTTT	CASISGPSSYNSPLHF
NA	TRBV27	TRBJ2-2	NA	TGTGCCAGCAGTCCCTCCGGGCCCGGGGAGCTGTTTTTT	CASSPSGPGELFF
NA	TRBV7-9	TRBJ2-5	NA	TGTGCCAGCAGCTTACAGCGAACCCAAGAGACCCAGTACTTC	CASSLQRTQETQYF
TRBD1	TRBV6-1	TRBJ1-2	NA	TGTGCCAGCAGAATGCTTCCGGGACAGGGGCCCAAAACCTTC	CASRMLPGQGPKTF
NA	TRBV12-3/TRBV12-4	TRBJ2-5	NA	TGTGCCAGCAGTTTCCAGAATCAAGAGACCCAGTACTTC	CASSFQNQETQYF
NA	TRBV20-1	TRBJ1-5	few	TGCAGTGCTAGTCAAGGCACTAGCAATCAGCCCCAGCATTTT	CSASQGTSNQPQHF
TRBD2	TRBV19	TRBJ2-1	NA	TGTGCCAGTAGTCACACACTAGGGACTAGCGGGAGGGATGAGCAGTTCTTC	CASSHTLGTSGRDEQFF
NA	TRBV7-8	TRBJ1-5	NA	TGTGCCAGCAGCTTAGATCTGGGCGGCAATCAGCCCCAGCATTTT	CASSLDLGGNQPQHF